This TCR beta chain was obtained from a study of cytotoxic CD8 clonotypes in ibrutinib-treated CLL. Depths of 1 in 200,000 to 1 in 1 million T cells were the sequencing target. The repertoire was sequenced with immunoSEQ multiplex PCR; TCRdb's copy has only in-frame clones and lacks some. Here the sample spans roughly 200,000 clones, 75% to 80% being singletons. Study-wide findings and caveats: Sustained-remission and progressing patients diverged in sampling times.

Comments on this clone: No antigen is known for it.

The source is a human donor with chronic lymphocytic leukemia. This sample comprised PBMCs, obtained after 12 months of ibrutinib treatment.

CDR3 amino acids: CASSRGQGRNEQFF. CDR3 nucleotides: TGTGCCAGCTCACGCGGACAGGGGAGGAATGAGCAGTTCTTC. The chain uses TRBV18 and TRBJ2-1, with 9 nucleotides matching TRBD1. Germline CDR1 reads KGHSH; CDR2 reads LQKENI. This CDR3 is 14 amino acids long. J was trimmed by 7 bases and V by 4 bases; bases with no gene match: 5.